The 23 T cell receptor beta chains given below trace back to one sample, sequenced in a study of blood T cell repertoires in COVID-19. The method was immunoSEQ multiplex PCR; TCRdb's version includes in-frame clones alone and lacks a portion of them. This table holds approximately 170,000 clones, about 86% found once. The sequencing sample was made of peripheral blood. These receptors all come from a woman of 80 years or more with acute or convalescent COVID-19.

This clone is a singleton in its sample. At the DNA level, this CDR3 is encoded by other sequences in the same sample as well. V and J are TRBV10-3 and TRBJ1-5; D unclear. The CDR3 covers 13 residues. V lost 3 bases to trimming and J lost 4 bases, with 7 bases between them. Germline V gene sequence: CDR1 ENHRY, CDR2 SYGVKD. CDR3 DNA sequence: TGTGCCATCAGTGAAGCCGGGAATCAGCCCCAGCATTTT. This codes for CAISEAGNQPQHF.

V and J are TRBV30 and TRBJ1-2; possible D gene TRBD1, 5 bases. The germline gives CDR1 GTSNPN, CDR2 SVGIG (reference sequence). The CDR3 is 11 amino acids. Trimming took 6 bases from V and 1 from J, leaving 6 bases between them. The CDR3 DNA reads TGTGCCTGCGGGGGTAACTATGGCTACACCTTC. Amino acids: CACGGNYGYTF.

The chain joins TRBV29-1 to TRBJ2-5, with D perhaps TRBD1 (7 bases). The germline V gene encodes CDR1 SQVTM and CDR2 ANQGSEA. V was pared by 5 bases and J by 2 bases, with 12 bases between. The CDR3 extends over 13 amino acids. The CDR3 loop is CSVRAGGQETQYF. The CDR3 nucleotides are TGCAGCGTTCGGGCAGGGGGGCAAGAGACCCAGTACTTC.

This sequence joins TRBV9 and TRBJ2-7; weak D call: TRBD1 (5 bases). The CDR3 covers 13 residues. Trimming pared 1 base from V and 4 bases from J, leaving 9 bases between. Germline-derived CDR1 and CDR2 are SGDLS and YYNGEE. DNA for the CDR3: TGTGCCAGCAGCGTATATCAGGGTTACGAGCAGTACTTC. This gives the protein CASSVYQGYEQYF.

The chain uses TRBV6-5 and TRBJ1-3; 7 bases are a match to TRBD1. The CDR3 runs to 14 residues. Germline loops: CDR1 MNHEY, CDR2 SVGAGI. The ends lost 6 bases at V and 4 bases at J; junction bases unmatched: 6. CDR3 protein: CASRTGVLGNTIYF. The CDR3 nucleotides are TGTGCCAGCAGAACAGGGGTTCTGGGAAACACCATATATTTT.

CDR3 DNA: TGTGCCAGCAGTCGAACGACAGGGGACTACGAGCAGTACTTC. Translation gives CASSRTTGDYEQYF. J is TRBJ2-7 and V is TRBV27; the match to TRBD1 covers 8 bases. Germline CDR1 MNHEY, CDR2 SMNVEV (reference sequence). The CDR3 length is 14 residues. The V segment lost 5 bases and the J segment 3 bases; nucleotides outside the gene matches: 6.

The V gene is TRBV18, the J gene TRBJ2-7, with 8 bases aligning to TRBD1. J gave up 2 bases and V 4 bases, and 16 bases lay outside the gene matches. Per the germline V gene, CDR1 is KGHSH and CDR2 is LQKENI. The length of the CDR3 is 18 residues. The CDR3 loop reads CASSQGQGLGSFAYEQYF. In nucleotides, the CDR3 is TGTGCCAGCTCACAAGGACAGGGTTTAGGTAGTTTCGCCTACGAGCAGTACTTC.

The count of this clone is one. J is TRBJ2-3 and V is TRBV16; maybe TRBD2 (7 bases). Germline CDR1 reads KGHSY; CDR2 reads FQNENV. V lost 2 bases to trimming and J lost 3 bases, with 18 bases between them. This CDR3 is built from 17 residues. The CDR3 DNA is TGTGCCAGCAGCCAAAACCTGCCAGGGAGGGGGACAGATACGCAGTATTTT. Amino acids: CASSQNLPGRGTDTQYF.

The gene calls are TRBV3-1 (or the pseudogene TRBV3-2) and TRBJ2-2; 7 bases map to TRBD1. Germline CDR1 is LGHDT and CDR2 is YNNKEL (reference sequence). The CDR3 spans 15 residues. The junction had 6 bases not matched to a gene; V was cut back by 6 bases and J by 2 bases. The CDR3 bases are TGTGCCAGCAGGGCCGGGACAGCAAACACCGGGGAGCTGTTTTTT. This codes for CASRAGTANTGELFF.

The chain combines TRBV6-2 or TRBV6-3 with TRBJ1-5; D call uncertain. V was clipped by 4 bases and J by 0 bases, with 10 bases between them. This CDR3 contains 15 residues. Germline V gene sequence: CDR1 MNHEY, CDR2 SVGEGT. CDR3 sequence (DNA): TGTGCCAGCAGTTCCATCAGTTATAGCAATCAGCCCCAGCATTTT. Encoded protein: CASSSISYSNQPQHF.

This clone showed up just once. The chain couples TRBV4-1 to TRBJ2-5; D unresolved. Trimming pared 0 bases from V and 7 bases from J, leaving 9 bases between. Germline CDR1 MGHRA, CDR2 YSYEKL. The CDR3 consists of 13 residues. The DNA for the CDR3 is TGCGCCAGCAGCCAAGATAGCCCGGGGACCCAGTACTTC. This codes for CASSQDSPGTQYF.

The rearrangement links TRBV6-2 or TRBV6-3 to TRBJ2-1, with unresolved D. Germline values: CDR1 MNHEY, CDR2 SVGEGT. Trimming took off 4 bases at V and 6 bases at J, with 4 bases between the two ends. The CDR3 has 11 amino acids. The DNA of the CDR3 is TGTGCCAGCAGTTTGGCCAATGAGCAGTTCTTC. Residues: CASSLANEQFF.

V and J are TRBV4-1 and TRBJ2-2; TRBD1 matches at 7 bases. Germline CDR1 is MGHRA and CDR2 is YSYEKL. V shed 4 bases, J shed 7 bases, and the junction held 12 bases outside the gene matches. CDR3 length equals 16 residues. The CDR3 loop is CASSPIGTERHGELFF. CDR3 DNA: TGCGCCAGCAGCCCGATCGGGACAGAAAGGCACGGGGAGCTGTTTTTT.

The chain combines TRBV10-3 with TRBJ2-7; D may be TRBD2 (6 bases). The CDR3 sequence is 11 residues long. V was cut by 10 bases and J by 5 bases, with 12 bases left in between. CDR1 is ENHRY, CDR2 SYGVKD, per germline. The CDR3 protein is CATLGGDEQYF. The DNA of the CDR3 is TGTGCCACCCTGGGCGGGGACGAGCAGTACTTC.

The V and J genes are TRBV6-5 and TRBJ1-6, with D perhaps matching TRBD1 (6 bases). CDR3 length: 15 amino acids. The ends were cut back, 0 bases at V and 7 bases at J, with 10 bases in the middle. The germline V gene has CDR1 MNHEY and CDR2 SVGAGI. CDR3: CASSYSGARNSPLHF. The CDR3 nucleotides read TGTGCCAGCAGTTACTCGGGGGCCCGGAATTCACCCCTCCACTTT.

This sequence joins TRBV3-1 (or the pseudogene TRBV3-2) and TRBJ1-1, with 10 bases fitting TRBD1. This CDR3 is 14 amino acids long. The germline V gene has CDR1 LGHDT and CDR2 YNNKEL (reference sequence). V dropped 4 bases and J dropped 5; count of bases not matched to a gene: 4. For the CDR3, the DNA is TGTGCCAGCAGCCTTACGGACAGGGGGACTGAAGCTTTCTTT. This translates into CASSLTDRGTEAFF.

This clone was detected only once. The V call is TRBV27, the J call TRBJ1-1; D is perhaps TRBD1 (6 bases). Germline V lookup: CDR1 MNHEY, CDR2 SMNVEV (reference sequence). Trimming cost V 2 bases and J 1 base, with 11 bases left between them. The CDR3 runs 15 residues. CDR3 residues: CASSLESRGNTEAFF. The CDR3 region has the DNA TGTGCCAGCAGTTTAGAGAGCAGGGGGAACACTGAAGCTTTCTTT.

The chain recombines TRBV19 with TRBJ1-2, with 7 bases lining up with TRBD1. The CDR3 is made up of 13 amino acids. Germline CDR1 is LNHDA and CDR2 is SQIVND (reference sequence). J lost 5 bases, V lost 4 bases, and 4 bases had no gene match. CDR3 amino acids: CASSKEGAYGYTF. The CDR3 nucleotides are TGTGCCAGTAGTAAGGAGGGGGCTTATGGCTACACCTTC.

V is TRBV5-4 and J is TRBJ1-2; TRBD1 aligns across 8 bases. The CDR3 sequence is 14 residues long. The junction had 9 bases not matched to a gene; V was cut back by 4 bases and J by 7 bases. In germline, CDR1 is SGHNT, CDR2 YYREEE (reference sequence). CDR3 in amino acids: CASSPGQVLGGYTF. DNA of the CDR3: TGTGCCAGCAGCCCGGGACAGGTTCTCGGTGGCTACACCTTC.

J is TRBJ2-7 and V is TRBV5-1, with D perhaps matching TRBD1 (6 bases). CDR3 size: 15 residues. V was cut by 4 bases and J by 2 bases, with 16 bases left in between. The germline CDR1 and CDR2 sequences are SGHRS and YFSETQ. The CDR3 coding sequence is TGCGCCAGCAGCCATATGGACAGCCGAGCCTACGAGCAGTACTTC. Residues: CASSHMDSRAYEQYF.

The chain carries TRBV18 and TRBJ2-2; possibly TRBD2 for D (7 bases). This CDR3 contains 17 residues. Germline lookup yields CDR1 KGHSH and CDR2 LQKENI. The V gene lost 2 bases and the J gene lost 2 bases, with 15 bases spanning the gap. The CDR3 loop reads CASSPTRRGGNTGELFF. The CDR3 DNA follows: TGTGCCAGCTCACCAACCCGTCGCGGGGGCAACACCGGGGAGCTGTTTTTT.

The V call is TRBV11-3, the J call TRBJ2-7, with 9 bases matching TRBD2. V gave up 2 bases and J gave up 4 bases; unmatched junction bases: 6. Germline loops: CDR1 SGHNT, CDR2 YENEEA. The CDR3 extends over 15 amino acids. The CDR3 loop reads CASSLFSGRRYEQYF. DNA for the CDR3: TGTGCCAGCAGCTTATTTAGCGGGAGACGGTACGAGCAGTACTTC.

CDR3 nucleotides: TGTGCCAGCAGTTTACGCCATCGACAGGGGGCCTACGAGCAGTACTTC. Translating it yields CASSLRHRQGAYEQYF. This chain links TRBV28 with TRBJ2-7, with 9 bases that match TRBD1. Germline CDR1 is MDHEN and CDR2 is SYDVKM. The CDR3 sequence is 16 residues long. The J segment lost 2 bases and the V segment lost 2 bases, leaving 7 bases of the junction unmatched.